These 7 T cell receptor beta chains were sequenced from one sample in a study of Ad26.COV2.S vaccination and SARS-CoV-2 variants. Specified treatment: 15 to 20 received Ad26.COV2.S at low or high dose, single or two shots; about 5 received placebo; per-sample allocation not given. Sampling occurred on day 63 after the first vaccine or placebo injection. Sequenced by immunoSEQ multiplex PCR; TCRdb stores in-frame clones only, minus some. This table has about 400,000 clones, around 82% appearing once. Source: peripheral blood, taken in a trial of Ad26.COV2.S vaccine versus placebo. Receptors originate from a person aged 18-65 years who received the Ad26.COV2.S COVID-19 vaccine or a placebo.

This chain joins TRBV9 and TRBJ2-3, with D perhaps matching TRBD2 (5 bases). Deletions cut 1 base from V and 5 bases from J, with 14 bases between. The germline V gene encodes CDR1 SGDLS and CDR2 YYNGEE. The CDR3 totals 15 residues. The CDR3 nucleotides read TGTGCCAGCAGCGTAAGTGGCGGGCGGTTAGATACGCAGTATTTT. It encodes CASSVSGGRLDTQYF.

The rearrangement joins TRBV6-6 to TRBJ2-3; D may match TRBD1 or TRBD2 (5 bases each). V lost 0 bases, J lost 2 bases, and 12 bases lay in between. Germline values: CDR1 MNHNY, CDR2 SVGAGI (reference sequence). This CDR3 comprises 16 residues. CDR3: CASSYSLGPSTDTQYF. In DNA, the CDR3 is TGTGCCAGCAGTTACTCCCTGGGACCATCCACAGATACGCAGTATTTT.

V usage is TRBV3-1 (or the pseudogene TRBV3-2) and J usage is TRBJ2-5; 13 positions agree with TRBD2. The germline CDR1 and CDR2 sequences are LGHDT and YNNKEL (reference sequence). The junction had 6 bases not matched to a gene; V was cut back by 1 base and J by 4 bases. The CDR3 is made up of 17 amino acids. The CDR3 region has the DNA TGTGCCAGCAGCCAAGCCCCGGGACTAGCGGGGATAGAGACCCAGTACTTC. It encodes CASSQAPGLAGIETQYF.

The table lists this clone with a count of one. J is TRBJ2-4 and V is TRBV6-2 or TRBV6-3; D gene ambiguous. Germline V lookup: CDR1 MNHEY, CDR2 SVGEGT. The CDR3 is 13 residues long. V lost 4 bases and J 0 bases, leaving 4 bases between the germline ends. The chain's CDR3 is CASSSLAKNIQYF. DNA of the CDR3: TGTGCCAGCAGTTCTCTAGCCAAAAACATTCAGTACTTC.

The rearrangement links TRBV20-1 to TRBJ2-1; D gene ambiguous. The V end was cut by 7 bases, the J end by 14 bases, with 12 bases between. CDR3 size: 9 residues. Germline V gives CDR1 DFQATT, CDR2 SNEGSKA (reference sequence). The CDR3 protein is CSVRPQEFF. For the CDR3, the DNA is TGCAGTGTTCGACCTCAGGAGTTCTTC.

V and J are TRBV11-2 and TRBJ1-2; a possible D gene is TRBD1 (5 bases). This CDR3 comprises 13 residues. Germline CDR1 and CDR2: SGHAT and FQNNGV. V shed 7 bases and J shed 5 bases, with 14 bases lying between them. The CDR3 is CASNPGTVYGYTF. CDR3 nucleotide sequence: TGTGCCAGCAACCCAGGGACGGTATATGGCTACACCTTC.

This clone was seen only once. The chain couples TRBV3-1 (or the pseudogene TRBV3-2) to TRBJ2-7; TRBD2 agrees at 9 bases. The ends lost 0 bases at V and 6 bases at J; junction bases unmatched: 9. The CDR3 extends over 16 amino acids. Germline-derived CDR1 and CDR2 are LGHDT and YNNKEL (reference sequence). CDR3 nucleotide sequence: TGTGCCAGCAGCCAAGAGTATCTTAGCGGGAGCGGCGAGCAGTACTTC. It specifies CASSQEYLSGSGEQYF.